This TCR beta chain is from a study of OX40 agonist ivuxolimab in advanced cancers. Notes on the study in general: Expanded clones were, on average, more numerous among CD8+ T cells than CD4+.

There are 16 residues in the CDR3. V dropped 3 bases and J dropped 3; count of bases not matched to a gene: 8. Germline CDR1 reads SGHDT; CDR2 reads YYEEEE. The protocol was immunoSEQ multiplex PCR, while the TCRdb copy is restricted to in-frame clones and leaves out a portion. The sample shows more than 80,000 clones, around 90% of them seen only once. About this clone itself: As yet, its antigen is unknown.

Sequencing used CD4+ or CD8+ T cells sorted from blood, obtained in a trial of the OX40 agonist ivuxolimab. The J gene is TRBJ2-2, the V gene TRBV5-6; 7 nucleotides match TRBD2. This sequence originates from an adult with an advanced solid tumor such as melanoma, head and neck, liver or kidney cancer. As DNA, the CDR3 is TGTGCCAGCAGCTCCCCGACTAGCTCCTACACCGGGGAGCTGTTTTTT. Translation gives CASSSPTSSYTGELFF.